This TCR beta chain is from a study of beta chain features in type 1 diabetes. Study context: When patients were set against healthy donors, age, gender and cell yields were similar.

The isolated RNA, all of it, was reverse transcribed, so expressed TCRB transcripts were what got sequenced. The assay was immunoSEQ multiplex PCR, and TCRdb's table has in-frame clones only and misses some. The sample records about 150,000 clones, about 13% being singletons. This clone has just a few counts. The antigen remains undetermined. Study-level points and caveats: The study found moderately but significantly shorter TCRB CDR3s in all four CD4+ subsets of Type 1 diabetes patients. cDNA-based reads could over-represent cells with high TCR expression. Diminished insertions and augmented deletions at VDJ junctions characterized type 1 diabetes patients.

The specimen sequenced was central memory CD4+ T cells from blood. The receptor comes from a man between 18 and 29 years old with type 1 diabetes.

Here the CDR3 DNA reads TGTGCCAGCAGTACCGGGACAGGGGTGTATGGCTACACCTTC. Its translation: CASSTGTGVYGYTF. The chain recombines TRBV7-8 with TRBJ1-2; 10 bases map to TRBD1. V was pared by 6 bases and J by 5 bases, with 6 bases of the junction left unmatched. The CDR3 covers 14 residues. The germline CDR1 and CDR2 sequences are SGHVS and FQNEAQ.